The 15 T cell receptor beta chains presented below share a single source sample, sequenced in a study of T cell clonality in common variable immunodeficiency. Measured with immunoSEQ multiplex PCR; TCRdb has only the in-frame clones, and not every one. The profile covers 5,700 or so clones, none occurring a single time. Antigens of these TCRs are unknown. General study results and limits: Common variable immunodeficiency TCR beta sequences reportedly had fewer deletions and N-nucleotide insertions.

The specimen sequenced was peripheral blood mononuclear cells. All receptors come from a human donor with common variable immunodeficiency.

This clone rates as large. The read halts 3 residues ahead of the CDR3 end, with the missing end drawn from the germline J gene. The chain combines TRBV5-1 with TRBJ2-1; D might be TRBD1 (6 bases). This CDR3 has 14 residues. Trimming removed 1 base at V and 9 bases at J, with 14 bases between. The germline gives CDR1 SGHRS, CDR2 YFSETQ. The CDR3 DNA, read in part, is TGCGCCAGCAGCTTGTCCAGGGGAGAGGGTGAG. This sequence encodes CASSLSRGEGE. In full, the CDR3 reads CASSLSRGEGEQFF.

On this clone itself: Read sequence stops 3 residues before the CDR3 end, and the germline J gene provides the missing end. The J gene is TRBJ2-5, the V gene TRBV7-2; D gene ambiguous. This CDR3 contains 13 residues. In germline, CDR1 is SGHTA, CDR2 FQGNSA. The V end lost 3 bases, the J end lost 5 bases, and 10 bases lay between the germline ends. This chain's CDR3 is CASSFMAVETQYF. The sequenced part of the CDR3 DNA is TGTGCCAGCAGCTTCATGGCGGTGGAGACC.

With regard to this clone: The read terminates 3 residues ahead of where the CDR3 ends, so the germline J gene completes it. V usage is TRBV6-1 and J usage is TRBJ2-1; TRBD2 agrees at 11 bases. The CDR3 runs 16 residues. Germline assignment: CDR1 MNHNS and CDR2 SASEGT. Trimming cost V 2 bases and J 6 bases; bases outside gene matches: 6. The DNA read from the CDR3 is TGTGCCAGCAGTGAAAGGCTAGCGGGAGGAACCAATGAG. Translation: CASSERLAGGTNE. In full, the CDR3 reads CASSERLAGGTNEQFF.

In this sample, this clone turned up many times. With the read ending 3 residues before the CDR3 end, the germline J gene is used to fill in that end. The chain combines TRBV29-1 with TRBJ2-2, with 10 positions matching TRBD1. Trimming removed 7 bases from V and 6 bases from J; junction bases left unmatched: 11. There are 15 residues in the CDR3. Germline-derived CDR1 and CDR2 are SQVTM and ANQGSEA. The CDR3 sequence: CSALLGQGWAGELFF. The sequenced CDR3 bases are TGCAGCGCCCTCCTGGGACAGGGGTGGGCCGGGGAG.

This clone was found many times. The CDR3 is cut off 3 residues early in the read; its end comes from the germline J gene. This sequence joins TRBV7-8 and TRBJ1-2; D is possibly TRBD1 (5 bases). The CDR3 loop spans 12 amino acids. V was pared by 8 bases and J by 5 bases, with 12 bases between. CDR1 and CDR2 from the germline V gene are SGHVS and FQNEAQ. This chain's CDR3 is CASLTVPYGYTF. The covered CDR3 bases are TGTGCCAGCCTGACAGTCCCTTATGGC.

In this sample, this clone turned up a few times. The observed sequence ends 3 residues before the CDR3 terminus, with the missing tail filled in from the germline J gene. J is TRBJ2-2 and V is TRBV2; 7 bases are shared with TRBD1. The germline gives CDR1 SNHLY, CDR2 FYNNEI. This CDR3 is 14 amino acids long. Losses at the gene ends were 6 bases for V and 1 base for J; bases not matched to a gene: 2. The CDR3 loop is CASRGQLNTGELFF. The CDR3 bases that were read are TGTGCCAGCAGGGGACAGCTGAACACCGGGGAG. Full variable domain (outside the CDR3, taken from reference TRBV2 and TRBJ2-2): EPEVTQTPSHQVTQMGQEVILRCVPISNHLYFYWYRQILGQKVEFLVSFYNNEISEKSEIFDDQFSVERPDGSNFTLKIRSTKLEDSAMYFCASRGQLNTGELFFGEGSRLTVL.

This clone was found a few times. The read stops 3 residues short of the end of the CDR3; the missing end is completed from the germline J gene. The chain carries TRBV19 and TRBJ1-1, with D maybe TRBD1 (5 bases). This CDR3 region has 12 residues. In germline, CDR1 is LNHDA, CDR2 SQIVND (reference sequence). The CDR3 is CASTSEGVEAFF. The CDR3 DNA, read in part, is TGTGCCAGCACCTCGGAAGGGGTAGAA. The full variable domain, in which reference TRBV19 and TRBJ1-1 provide the parts outside the CDR3, is DGGITQSPKYLFRKEGQNVTLSCEQNLNHDAMYWYRQDPGQGLRLIYYSQIVNDFQKGDIAEGYSVSREKKESFPLTVTSAQKNPTAFYLCASTSEGVEAFFGQGTRLTVV.

A remark on this clone: The read ends 3 residues shy of where the CDR3 ends; the end is completed using the germline J gene. The chain recombines TRBV6-2 or TRBV6-3 with TRBJ2-1; 11 nucleotides line up with TRBD2. In germline, CDR1 is MNHEY, CDR2 SVGEGT. Trimming removed 3 bases from V and 4 bases from J; junction bases left unmatched: 8. This CDR3 contains 17 residues. The sequenced CDR3 bases are TGTGCCAGCAGTTATAAGACTAGCGGGACAAGATACAATGAG. Its protein product is CASSYKTSGTRYNE. The CDR3, in full, reads CASSYKTSGTRYNEQFF.

The CDR3 reads CASSLARAAYGYTF. CDR3 DNA (partial): TGTGCCAGCAGCTTAGCGAGAGCCGCCTATGGC. V is TRBV7-2 and J is TRBJ1-2; D unresolved. The read terminates 3 residues ahead of where the CDR3 ends, so the germline J gene completes it. The CDR3 is 14 residues long. V was pared by 0 bases and J by 4 bases, with 9 bases between. CDR1 and CDR2 from the germline V gene are SGHTA and FQGNSA.

This clone has a count of ten or more. The CDR3 end is not reached by the read, which stops 3 residues before it; the germline J gene fills it in. The V gene is TRBV19, the J gene TRBJ1-2; D unclear. Germline V gene data show CDR1 as LNHDA and CDR2 as SQIVND (reference sequence). The CDR3 sequence is 15 residues long. Between the trimmed V and J ends, which lost 0 bases and 2 bases, there was a span of 10 bases. This CDR3 is CASSIDHTGNYGYTF. The DNA read from the CDR3 is TGTGCCAGTAGTATAGACCACACGGGGAACTATGGC.

About this clone: The DNA ends 3 residues before the CDR3 does, and the rest of the CDR3 is filled in from the germline J gene. The chain couples TRBV7-9 to TRBJ1-1; no clear D gene. This CDR3 spans 14 amino acids. V gave up 1 base and J gave up 3 bases, with 9 bases separating them. Germline values: CDR1 SEHNR, CDR2 FQNEAQ (reference sequence). The CDR3: CASSLVPRHTEAFF. CDR3 DNA (partial): TGTGCCAGCAGCTTAGTTCCCAGGCACACTGAA.

On this clone itself: The read finishes 3 residues shy of the CDR3 end, and the germline J gene is used to complete it. V is TRBV7-2 and J is TRBJ2-7; D gene ambiguous. Germline lookup yields CDR1 SGHTA and CDR2 FQGNSA. This CDR3 has 14 amino acids. V was cut by 1 base and J by 1 base, with 8 bases left in between. The CDR3 protein is CASSLVGSSYEQYF. CDR3 bases read: TGTGCCAGCAGCTTAGTCGGTAGTTCCTACGAG. Full variable domain (rest looked up from reference TRBV7-2 and TRBJ2-7): GAGVSQSPSNKVTEKGKDVELRCDPISGHTALYWYRQSLGQGLEFLIYFQGNSAPDKSGLPSDRFSAERTGGSVSTLTIQRTQQEDSAVYLCASSLVGSSYEQYFGPGTRLTVT.

A word on this clone: The missing CDR3 end, 3 residues past where the read stops, is filled in from the germline J gene. The genes are TRBV5-1 and TRBJ2-1; 8 bases are a match to TRBD2. V trimming: 1 base; J trimming: 2 bases; junction bases outside the gene matches: 5. The CDR3 has 16 amino acids. Germline V CDR1 and CDR2: SGHRS, YFSETQ. The CDR3 bases that were read are TGCGCCAGCAGCTTGTCTACTAGCGGAACCTACAATGAG. This codes for CASSLSTSGTYNE. The whole CDR3 is CASSLSTSGTYNEQFF.

This clone was observed a few times. This CDR3 is CSALEKLFF. The CDR3 DNA, read in part, is TGCAGCGCCCTTGAAAAA. The V gene is TRBV29-1, the J gene TRBJ1-4, with D hard to call. The read ends 3 residues early relative to the CDR3; the germline J gene fills the gap. Germline V CDR1 and CDR2: SQVTM, ANQGSEA. This CDR3 is built from 9 residues. V lost 7 bases, J lost 7 bases, and 4 bases lay in between.

This clone was seen only a few times. Read coverage stops 3 residues before the CDR3 terminus; the germline J gene supplies the remainder. The rearrangement joins TRBV11-3 to TRBJ1-1, with TRBD1 as a possible D gene (5 bases). Germline assignment: CDR1 SGHNT and CDR2 YENEEA. Trimming cost V 1 base and J 3 bases, with 6 bases left between them. This CDR3 contains 13 residues. The covered CDR3 bases are TGTGCCAGCAGCTTAGTCAGGGACACTGAA. Translating it yields CASSLVRDTE. The whole CDR3 protein reads CASSLVRDTEAFF.